The 32 T cell receptor beta chains given below trace back to one sample, sequenced in a study of T cells in Graves' hyperthyroidism and ophthalmopathy. Amplified TCR beta CDR3 regions came from RNA transcripts. Carried out on the TCR CDR3, a first-round RT-PCR used the HTBI primer set. One entry per CDR3 protein, called by TCRdb with MiXCR from the multiplex PCR reads. Of 550,000 to 850,000 distinct CDR3 sequences in the sample, 18% were seen once. Sequencing was done on a sample of blood. The source is a woman between 45 and 65 years old with Graves' hyperthyroidism that later progressed to Graves' ophthalmopathy.

Many counts were recorded for this clonotype. The chain has TRBV30 and TRBJ2-1; a possible D gene is TRBD1 (6 bases). The CDR3 is made up of 14 amino acids. The V gene's germline CDR1 is GTSNPN and CDR2 SVGIG (reference sequence). V was shortened by 3 bases and J by 3 bases, with 12 bases between the two germline ends. The CDR3 bases are TGTGCCTGGAGCTTCGGGGACAACTACAATGAGCAGTTCTTC. As protein: CAWSFGDNYNEQFF. Full variable domain (rest looked up from reference TRBV30 and TRBJ2-1): SQTIHQWPATLVQPVGSPLSLECTVEGTSNPNLYWYRQAAGRGLQLLFYSVGIGQISSEVPQNLSASRPQDRQFILSSKKLLLSDSGFYLCAWSFGDNYNEQFFGPGTRLTVL.

This rearrangement joins TRBV5-1 to TRBJ2-3; D may correspond to TRBD1 or TRBD2 (7 bases each). V lost 3 bases and J 5 bases, leaving 13 bases between the germline ends. The germline gives CDR1 SGHRS, CDR2 YFSETQ. The CDR3 sequence is 14 residues long. CDR3 residues: CASSYDREGDTQYF. CDR3 in DNA: TGCGCCAGCAGCTATGACAGGGAGGGAGATACGCAGTATTTT.

The genes are TRBV6-1 and TRBJ2-4; 8 bases agree with TRBD1. With 3 bases clipped from V and 1 base from J, the junction kept 5 bases outside the gene matches. The CDR3 sequence is 16 residues long. Germline CDR1 reads MNHNS; CDR2 reads SASEGT. Here the CDR3 DNA reads TGTGCCAGCAGTGAGCAGGGGGCGAGGGCCAAAAACATTCAGTACTTC. The encoded protein is CASSEQGARAKNIQYF.

This chain links TRBV24-1 with TRBJ2-1; 8 nucleotides align to TRBD1. J lost 3 bases, V lost 3 bases, and 3 bases had no gene match. The CDR3 loop spans 15 amino acids. Germline values: CDR1 KGHDR, CDR2 SFDVKD. The DNA for the CDR3 is TGTGCCACCAGTGATCCCGGGACAGGCTACAATGAGCAGTTCTTC. It yields the protein CATSDPGTGYNEQFF.

This clonotype was picked up a small number of times. This sequence joins TRBV11-2 and TRBJ1-3, with TRBD1 matching 8 bases. With V trimmed by 6 bases and J by 8 bases, 15 bases remained unmatched. CDR1 and CDR2 from the germline V gene are SGHAT and FQNNGV. The CDR3 totals 16 residues. The CDR3 region is CASRPGRGRIVDTIYF. The CDR3, as DNA: TGTGCCAGCAGACCTGGCAGGGGGCGAATCGTGGACACCATATATTTT.

This clonotype occurred a few times. The chain is built from TRBV2 and TRBJ2-3, with D maybe TRBD1 (6 bases). Germline CDR1 SNHLY, CDR2 FYNNEI. The CDR3 runs to 15 residues. V was cut by 4 bases and J by 2 bases, with 13 bases left in between. The CDR3 nucleotides are TGTGCCAGCAGTGTCAGACAGGAGATCACAGATACGCAGTATTTT. It yields the protein CASSVRQEITDTQYF.

V and J are TRBV5-6 and TRBJ1-2; D call uncertain. CDR3 length equals 12 residues. The V and J ends lost 1 base and 7 bases respectively, with 8 bases between them. Germline CDR1 reads SGHDT; CDR2 reads YYEEEE. The CDR3 here is CASSLTLGGYTF. In nucleotides, the CDR3 is TGTGCCAGCAGCTTGACCCTGGGTGGCTACACCTTC.

J is TRBJ1-1 and V is TRBV5-1, with a tentative D call TRBD1 (5 bases). From germline, CDR1 is SGHRS and CDR2 YFSETQ. CDR3 length: 16 amino acids. Trimming removed 0 bases from V and 0 bases from J, with 12 bases in between. This CDR3 reads CASSLAWGRLNTEAFF. The CDR3, as DNA: TGCGCCAGCAGCTTGGCCTGGGGACGTTTGAACACTGAAGCTTTCTTT.

In this sample, this clonotype turned up a few times. For the CDR3, the DNA is TGCAGTGCTAGATTAGGACAGGGGAATCAGCCCCAGCATTTT. It yields the protein CSARLGQGNQPQHF. The chain combines TRBV20-1 with TRBJ1-5; 9 bases agree with TRBD1. V trimming: 2 bases; J trimming: 4 bases; junction bases outside the gene matches: 3. The CDR3 is 14 amino acids. The germline gives CDR1 DFQATT, CDR2 SNEGSKA (reference sequence).

This sequence joins TRBV5-1 and TRBJ2-2, with a weak D call TRBD1 (6 bases). V was cut by 9 bases and J by 0 bases, with 18 bases left in between. CDR3 length: 16 residues. Germline values: CDR1 SGHRS, CDR2 YFSETQ. CDR3 nucleotide sequence: TGCGCCACCGGGACATTAGAAGGGGCGAACACCGGGGAGCTGTTTTTT. Its protein is CATGTLEGANTGELFF.

This clonotype was found many times. V and J are TRBV7-9 and TRBJ1-2; 9 nucleotides line up with TRBD1. The germline gives CDR1 SEHNR, CDR2 FQNEAQ (reference sequence). This CDR3 is 17 amino acids long. V lost 4 bases, J lost 4 bases, and 13 bases stayed unmatched. The chain's CDR3 is CASSWGANRGRGYGYTF. For the CDR3, the DNA is TGTGCCAGCAGCTGGGGGGCGAACAGGGGGCGCGGCTATGGCTACACCTTC.

This clonotype was recorded at least ten times. The genes are TRBV15 and TRBJ1-1; D ambiguous. The CDR3 has 15 amino acids. V shed 3 bases and J shed 6 bases, with 17 bases lying between them. CDR1 and CDR2 (germline): LNHNV, YYDKDF (reference sequence). CDR3 residues: CATSSSVSLQPEAFF. The DNA of the CDR3 is TGTGCCACCAGCAGTTCGGTTAGCTTGCAGCCTGAAGCTTTCTTT.

This clonotype was observed at least ten times. This rearrangement joins TRBV5-1 to TRBJ2-7; D might be TRBD2 (6 bases). The CDR3 extends over 14 amino acids. V was cut by 1 base and J by 4 bases, with 12 bases left in between. Germline V lookup: CDR1 SGHRS, CDR2 YFSETQ. DNA of the CDR3: TGCGCCAGCAGCTTGTCGGCAGGGAGGTACGAGCAGTACTTC. Translation gives CASSLSAGRYEQYF.

In its sample, this clonotype was seen many times. This chain connects TRBV7-6 to TRBJ1-1; tentatively, D is TRBD1 (6 bases). CDR3 size: 16 residues. The germline V gene has CDR1 SGHVS and CDR2 FNYEAQ. Deletions cut 2 bases from V and 4 bases from J, with 17 bases between. The DNA of the CDR3 is TGTGCCAGCAGCTTAATTGGACAGAGTACGGGCACTGAAGCTTTCTTT. Amino acid sequence: CASSLIGQSTGTEAFF.

This clonotype came up many times. The chain uses TRBV10-3 and TRBJ1-5, with unresolved D. Germline V gene lookup returns CDR1 ENHRY and CDR2 SYGVKD. V shed 0 bases and J shed 0 bases, with 9 bases lying between them. The CDR3 is 16 residues long. The CDR3 sequence is CAISESGQYSNQPQHF. In DNA, the CDR3 is TGTGCCATCAGTGAGTCAGGCCAGTATAGCAATCAGCCCCAGCATTTT.

The rearrangement joins TRBV5-1 to TRBJ1-4; the D gene is possibly TRBD1 (6 bases). Looked up from germline, CDR1 is SGHRS and CDR2 is YFSETQ. The V end was cut by 4 bases, the J end by 6 bases, with 16 bases between. The CDR3 covers 15 residues. CDR3 coding DNA: TGCGCCAGCAGCCCAAACAGGGATGGAGATGAAAAACTGTTTTTT. It translates to CASSPNRDGDEKLFF.

This clonotype was observed at least ten times. J is TRBJ1-1 and V is TRBV7-2; D remains ambiguous. The CDR3 covers 14 residues. CDR1 is SGHTA and CDR2 is FQGNSA in the germline V gene. Trimming pared 1 base from V and 1 base from J, leaving 7 bases between. CDR3 region: CASSLGLRNTEAFF. The CDR3 DNA reads TGTGCCAGCAGCTTAGGGTTAAGGAACACTGAAGCTTTCTTT.

In this sample, this clonotype turned up many times. This sequence joins TRBV2 and TRBJ2-7; 9 bases line up with TRBD2. This CDR3 region has 13 residues. V trimming: 9 bases; J trimming: 2 bases; junction bases outside the gene matches: 5. Looked up from germline, CDR1 is SNHLY and CDR2 is FYNNEI. The CDR3 DNA sequence: TGTGCCAGTGCGCGGGGGGGCGCCTACGAGCAGTACTTC. It is translated as CASARGGAYEQYF.

This chain links TRBV7-8 with TRBJ1-5; perhaps TRBD1 as D (5 bases). In germline, CDR1 is SGHVS, CDR2 FQNEAQ. The CDR3 has 17 residues. V lost 1 base, J lost 3 bases, and 16 bases lay in between. This CDR3 is CASSLESNRQLNQPQHF. DNA of the CDR3: TGTGCCAGCAGCTTAGAATCAAACAGACAGCTCAATCAGCCCCAGCATTTT.

This clonotype was seen a handful of times. The V call is TRBV7-2, the J call TRBJ2-7; 10 nucleotides align to TRBD1. Germline CDR1 reads SGHTA; CDR2 reads FQGNSA. The CDR3 consists of 15 residues. V trimming: 5 bases; J trimming: 6 bases; junction bases outside the gene matches: 10. The CDR3 sequence: CASSDTWDRGLEQYF. In DNA, the CDR3 is TGTGCCAGCAGCGATACCTGGGACAGGGGACTCGAGCAGTACTTC.

V is TRBV7-9 and J is TRBJ1-2, with D perhaps TRBD1 (5 bases). Trimming took 5 bases from V and 0 from J, leaving 13 bases between them. This CDR3 has 15 residues. Germline CDR1 reads SEHNR; CDR2 reads FQNEAQ (reference sequence). Written as DNA, the CDR3 is TGTGCCAGCAGCAACCAAGAGACAGCTAACTATGGCTACACCTTC. Its translation: CASSNQETANYGYTF.

The chain couples TRBV15 to TRBJ2-2; D uncertain. Trimming pared 0 bases from V and 2 bases from J, leaving 13 bases between. The CDR3 is made up of 17 amino acids. Germline CDR1 LNHNV, CDR2 YYDKDF (reference sequence). CDR3 coding DNA: TGTGCCACCAGCAGAGAGTATGGCTATACTAACACCGGGGAGCTGTTTTTT. It yields the protein CATSREYGYTNTGELFF.

This chain joins TRBV5-4 and TRBJ2-1, with TRBD2 matching over 12 bases. J lost 0 bases, V lost 3 bases, and 4 bases had no gene match. This CDR3 has 17 residues. Per the germline V gene, CDR1 is SGHNT and CDR2 is YYREEE (reference sequence). The CDR3 protein is CASSSRLAGASYNEQFF. The CDR3 DNA follows: TGTGCCAGCAGCTCCCGACTAGCGGGGGCCTCCTACAATGAGCAGTTCTTC.

This clonotype was seen many times. This chain links TRBV3-1 with TRBJ1-1; unclear D gene. The CDR3 loop spans 15 amino acids. V shed 4 bases and J shed 4 bases, with 16 bases lying between them. From germline, CDR1 is LGHDT and CDR2 YNNKEL (reference sequence). The CDR3 loop reads CASSPTDRPSTEAFF. The CDR3 DNA is TGTGCCAGCAGCCCTACGGACCGTCCGAGCACTGAAGCTTTCTTT.

Many counts were recorded for this clonotype. CDR3 sequence: CASSLVPGVSYNEQFF. Written as DNA, the CDR3 is TGTGCCAGCAGTTTAGTTCCGGGGGTATCCTACAATGAGCAGTTCTTC. The chain is built from TRBV12-3 or TRBV12-4 and TRBJ2-1; possibly TRBD2 for D (6 bases). V was trimmed by 1 base and J by 1 base, leaving 11 bases between them. The CDR3 runs 16 residues.

The V call is TRBV27, the J call TRBJ1-2; D not certain. V lost 2 bases and J lost 7, with 11 bases in between. The CDR3 totals 13 residues. Germline V gives CDR1 MNHEY, CDR2 SMNVEV (reference sequence). CDR3 sequence: CASSLRARGGYTF. CDR3 nucleotides: TGTGCCAGCAGTTTACGGGCGCGAGGTGGCTACACCTTC.

This clonotype was recorded at least ten times. The V and J genes are TRBV11-2 and TRBJ2-1, with 9 bases lining up with TRBD1. Losses at the gene ends were 5 bases for V and 2 bases for J; bases not matched to a gene: 4. The CDR3 has 15 amino acids. Germline V gene sequence: CDR1 SGHAT, CDR2 FQNNGV. This chain's CDR3 is CASSTRQGAYNEQFF. The CDR3, as DNA: TGTGCCAGCAGCACCAGACAGGGGGCCTACAATGAGCAGTTCTTC.

This clonotype was counted ten times or more. V gene TRBV6-2 or TRBV6-3 combines with J gene TRBJ1-1; D gene ambiguous. CDR3 length: 13 residues. Trimming cost V 7 bases and J 0 bases, with 9 bases left between them. Germline values: CDR1 MNHEY, CDR2 SVGEGT. The chain's CDR3 is CASIALMNTEAFF. CDR3 coding DNA: TGTGCCAGCATTGCCCTAATGAACACTGAAGCTTTCTTT.

This clonotype was counted ten times or more. The V and J genes are TRBV2 and TRBJ2-2, with TRBD1 identical over 9 bases. The CDR3 runs to 16 residues. Germline trimming cut 5 bases from V and 2 bases from J; bases unmatched to any gene: 6. In germline, CDR1 is SNHLY, CDR2 FYNNEI. The CDR3 DNA follows: TGTGCCAGCAGTAGGACAGGGGCCACCAACACCGGGGAGCTGTTTTTT. It codes for CASSRTGATNTGELFF.

With regard to this clonotype: A clone one base away is much larger, so this may be a read error. V gene TRBV9 combines with J gene TRBJ2-3; 10 positions agree with TRBD2. This CDR3 has 16 amino acids. V gave up 4 bases and J gave up 2 bases; unmatched junction bases: 7. CDR1 is SGDLS, CDR2 YYNGEE, per germline. The CDR3 spells CASSFLAGGHTDTQYF. The DNA for the CDR3 is TGTGCCAGCAGCTTCTTAGCGGGGGGACACACAGATACGCAGTATTTT.

This clonotype was picked up a small number of times. The CDR3 sequence is CASRQGGPGNYGYTF. The CDR3 nucleotides read TGTGCCAGCAGGCAAGGCGGGCCAGGGAACTATGGCTACACCTTC. V is TRBV9 and J is TRBJ1-2; weak D call: TRBD1 (5 bases). CDR3 length: 15 residues. Germline V gene data show CDR1 as SGDLS and CDR2 as YYNGEE. The V gene lost 5 bases and the J gene lost 2 bases, with 16 bases spanning the gap.

This clonotype was seen repeatedly, ten times or more. The chain recombines TRBV20-1 with TRBJ2-2, with TRBD1 matching over 8 bases. The CDR3 extends over 14 amino acids. Germline CDR1 reads DFQATT; CDR2 reads SNEGSKA (reference sequence). V dropped 3 bases and J dropped 3; count of bases not matched to a gene: 3. CDR3 sequence reads: CSASPGGDTGELFF. CDR3 nucleotide sequence: TGCAGTGCTAGTCCAGGGGGCGACACCGGGGAGCTGTTTTTT.